The rows below give T cell receptor beta chains drawn from one sample of a study of cytomegalovirus exposure and HLA in healthy donors. TCRdb's copy holds only in-frame clones and misses some; the assay was immunoSEQ multiplex PCR. The listing contains 150,000 or so clones. The sequenced sample was PBMCs. These receptors came from a man aged 25 to 45 in good health and CMV-seronegative. CDR3s include the opening cysteine and the closing phenylalanine or tryptophan. A D gene is named only where the DNA matches it firmly.

d_gene	v_gene	j_gene	CDR3aa	CDR3nt
-	TRBV5-6	TRBJ1-2	CASSLEDSYYGYTF	TGTGCCAGCAGCTTGGAGGACAGCTACTATGGCTACACCTTC
-	TRBV5-1	TRBJ2-5	CASSPAPGAETQYF	TGCGCCAGCAGCCCCGCCCCCGGAGCGGAGACCCAGTACTTC
-	TRBV6-1	TRBJ1-1	CASRRREHTEAFF	TGTGCCAGCAGGCGTCGGGAGCACACTGAAGCTTTCTTT
TRBD2	TRBV14	TRBJ2-1	CASSRLGTRDTEQFF	TGTGCCAGCAGCCGCCTTGGGACTAGAGATACTGAGCAGTTCTTC
-	TRBV10-1	TRBJ2-5	CASSHGGTQYF	TGCGCCAGCAGCCACGGAGGGACCCAGTACTTC
-	TRBV5-1	TRBJ2-4	CASSFGQLGDIQYF	TGCGCCAGCAGCTTTGGACAGCTAGGAGACATTCAGTACTTC
TRBD2	TRBV6-5	TRBJ2-7	CASSSHKGRASYEQYF	TGTGCCAGCAGTTCCCATAAAGGGAGGGCCTCCTACGAGCAGTACTTC
-	TRBV6-1	TRBJ1-1	CASSVEGTEAFF	TGTGCCAGCAGTGTCGAGGGAACTGAAGCTTTCTTT
TRBD1	TRBV9	TRBJ2-1	CASSVGQGALNEQFF	TGTGCCAGCAGCGTCGGACAGGGGGCGCTCAATGAGCAGTTCTTC
-	TRBV2	TRBJ1-2	CASSQDSFYGYTF	TGTGCCAGCAGCCAGGACAGTTTCTATGGCTACACCTTC
TRBD1	TRBV7-9	TRBJ2-7	CASSSPGQGAHEQYF	TGTGCCAGCAGCTCACCGGGACAGGGGGCCCACGAGCAGTACTTC
TRBD1	TRBV18	TRBJ1-5	CASSPGTGDNQPQHF	TGTGCCAGCTCACCCGGGACAGGGGACAATCAGCCCCAGCATTTT
TRBD2	TRBV5-1	TRBJ2-3	CASSVGGHPDTQYF	TGCGCCAGCAGCGTGGGAGGGCACCCAGATACGCAGTATTTT
TRBD1	TRBV5-5	TRBJ1-2	CASSSRDSYGYTF	TGTGCCAGCAGCTCCCGGGACAGTTATGGCTACACCTTC
TRBD2	TRBV19	TRBJ2-1	CASSKTGGTAPYNEQFF	TGTGCCAGTAGTAAAACGGGAGGTACGGCACCCTACAATGAGCAGTTCTTC
-	TRBV5-5	TRBJ1-4	CASSSLTTVWAGTNEKLFF	TGTGCCAGCAGCTCCCTTACTACGGTATGGGCGGGAACTAATGAAAAACTGTTTTTT
TRBD2	TRBV11-3	TRBJ2-5	CASSPASGEETQYF	TGTGCCAGCAGTCCCGCTAGCGGGGAAGAGACCCAGTACTTC
-	TRBV11-2	TRBJ2-7	CASSSVRSSGEQYF	TGTGCCAGCAGCTCCGTGCGCTCTTCGGGGGAGCAGTACTTC
-	TRBV7-2	TRBJ2-6	CASSFLAPTGANVLTF	TGTGCCAGCAGCTTTCTAGCCCCTACGGGGGCCAACGTCCTGACTTTC
-	TRBV19	TRBJ1-5	CASDGGFGQPQHF	TGTGCCAGTGATGGGGGGTTTGGACAGCCCCAGCATTTT
TRBD2	TRBV4-3	TRBJ2-5	CASSQEPGTSGQQETQYF	TGCGCCAGCAGCCAAGAACCCGGGACTAGCGGGCAACAAGAGACCCAGTACTTC
-	TRBV14	TRBJ1-2	CASSPGNFYGYTF	TGTGCCAGCAGTCCCGGGAATTTCTATGGCTACACCTTC